This T cell receptor beta chain was documented in a study of blood T cell repertoires in COVID-19. In the study overall: Italy, Spain and the United States were the sources of the convalescent and acute COVID-19 samples. PBMCs, B-cell-depleted T cells, or T cells were the source of the cDNA or gDNA that made up the material.

The CDR3 extends over 16 amino acids. Germline CDR1 MDHEN, CDR2 SYDVKM. Authors' processing steps: Scientists estimated how many nucleated cells there were by amplifying reference gene primers. Here immunoSEQ multiplex PCR was the method, and the copy in TCRdb shows in-frame clones only, minus some. The DNA gave D and trimming, while V, J and clone size come from that table. The data show roughly 130,000 clones, with around 90% seen just once and roughly a tenth held by the top ten. As concerns this clone: Its ends do not fully match the called genes, so a read error is possible.

The V gene is TRBV28, the J gene TRBJ1-5; weak D call: TRBD1 (5 bases). The sequence was obtained from a man aged 60 to 69 with active or convalescent COVID-19. The sequenced sample was peripheral blood. The CDR3 DNA follows: TGTGCCGGCAGCCGTCATCCCGCAGGGCTGGATCAGCCCCAGCATTTT. The encoded protein is CAGSRHPAGLDQPQHF. The full variable domain, its missing parts supplied by reference TRBV28 and TRBJ1-5, is DVKVTQSSRYLVKRTGEKVFLECVQDMDHENMFWYRQDPGLGLRLIYFSYDVKMKEKGDIPEGYSVSREKKERFSLILESASTNQTSMYLCAGSRHPAGLDQPQHFGDGTRLSIL.